Listed here are 25 T cell receptor beta chains from one sample, sequenced in a study of blood T cell repertoires in COVID-19. Clones were sequenced by immunoSEQ multiplex PCR, and TCRdb holds only the in-frame ones, with some missing. The repertoire holds tens of thousands of clones, with around 80% as singletons. The source material was peripheral blood. The receptor source for this set is a human donor in a cohort sampled during active COVID-19.

A remark on this clone: Its ends do not fully match the called genes, so a read error is possible. J is TRBJ1-2 and V is TRBV30, with 7 bases lining up with TRBD1. From germline, CDR1 is GTSNPN and CDR2 SVGIG (reference sequence). This CDR3 spans 14 amino acids. The CDR3 region has the DNA TGTGCCTGGAGTGTAAAAGGACCGGTCCCAGGGGGAAATTTC. The encoded protein is CAWSVKGPVPGGNF.

This clone is a singleton in its sample. The chain employs TRBV20-1 and TRBJ1-1; D is unclear. The CDR3 sequence is 11 residues long. V was pared by 7 bases and J by 2 bases, with 8 bases between. Per germline, CDR1 DFQATT and CDR2 SNEGSKA (reference sequence). The CDR3 region is CSVTVNTEAFF. The CDR3 bases are TGCAGTGTTACAGTCAACACTGAAGCTTTCTTT.

The gene calls are TRBV5-4 and TRBJ2-7; a weak D match, TRBD2 (6 bases). In germline, CDR1 is SGHNT, CDR2 YYREEE (reference sequence). Between the trimmed V and J ends, which lost 4 bases and 2 bases, there was a span of 13 bases. This CDR3 is 14 amino acids long. The CDR3 region has the DNA TGTGCCAGCAGCGGGGAACCGGGGGCCTACGAGCAGTACTTC. Translating gives CASSGEPGAYEQYF.

The V gene is TRBV7-9, the J gene TRBJ2-7; 8 nucleotides agree with TRBD1. J gave up 6 bases and V 7 bases, and 11 bases lay outside the gene matches. Germline CDR1 reads SEHNR; CDR2 reads FQNEAQ (reference sequence). This CDR3 contains 14 residues. The CDR3 DNA reads TGTGCCAGCACCCGGACAGGGACGATAGGCGAGCAGTACTTC. Translated, it gives CASTRTGTIGEQYF.

The chain employs TRBV27 and TRBJ1-2; 7 bases agree with TRBD1. Germline V gene sequence: CDR1 MNHEY, CDR2 SMNVEV (reference sequence). Trimming at V came to 5 bases and at J to 4 bases, leaving 10 bases not matched to a gene. This CDR3 is 15 amino acids long. In DNA, the CDR3 is TGTGCCAGCAGTCGAACGACAGGGCCGGGCTATGGCTACACCTTC. Its protein product is CASSRTTGPGYGYTF.

The chain employs TRBV5-1 and TRBJ2-5; D might be TRBD2 (6 bases). The length of the CDR3 is 14 residues. Germline V gene sequence: CDR1 SGHRS, CDR2 YFSETQ. V dropped 4 bases and J dropped 5 bases, with 15 bases sitting between them. Here the CDR3 reads CASSPMEGLETQYF. The CDR3 nucleotides are TGCGCCAGCAGCCCGATGGAGGGGTTGGAGACCCAGTACTTC.

In this sample, this clone turned up once. The V call is TRBV6-7, the J call TRBJ1-5; 7 bases fit TRBD1. TRBV6-7 is annotated as an ORF whose role is uncertain. CDR3 length: 15 amino acids. The V and J ends lost 1 base and 1 base, in that order; junction bases with no gene match: 1. The CDR3: CASSYWGQSNQPQHF. CDR3 DNA sequence: TGTGCCAGCAGTTACTGGGGACAGAGCAATCAGCCCCAGCATTTT.

The V call is TRBV5-1, the J call TRBJ1-3; D is undetermined. Trimming cost V 4 bases and J 0 bases, with 14 bases left between them. Germline CDR1 is SGHRS and CDR2 is YFSETQ. The CDR3 runs to 16 residues. The CDR3: CASSGGQTVSGNTIYF. The DNA for the CDR3 is TGCGCCAGCAGCGGCGGCCAAACCGTCTCTGGAAACACCATATATTTT.

The chain recombines TRBV2 with TRBJ1-2; 8 bases map to TRBD1. CDR1 is SNHLY, CDR2 FYNNEI, per germline. The ends lost 7 bases at V and 4 bases at J; junction bases unmatched: 17. This CDR3 is built from 17 residues. This CDR3 reads CASNRLPLQGDLYGYTF. Here the CDR3 DNA reads TGTGCCAGCAACAGACTCCCCCTACAGGGGGACCTCTATGGCTACACCTTC.

This rearrangement joins TRBV9 to TRBJ1-2, with unresolved D. V was pared by 0 bases and J by 3 bases, with 12 bases between. Germline V lookup: CDR1 SGDLS, CDR2 YYNGEE. This CDR3 contains 15 residues. The CDR3 sequence: CASSVVREEDYGYTF. The CDR3 nucleotides read TGTGCCAGCAGCGTAGTTCGGGAGGAGGACTATGGCTACACCTTC.

The chain combines TRBV2 with TRBJ2-5; 11 nucleotides line up with TRBD2. The CDR3 totals 14 residues. After removal of 5 bases from V and 3 bases from J, the junction contained 2 bases not matched to a gene. Germline CDR1 reads SNHLY; CDR2 reads FYNNEI. The CDR3 region has the DNA TGTGCCAGCAGTACTAGCGGGGGTAAAGAGACCCAGTACTTC. Amino acid sequence: CASSTSGGKETQYF.

In its sample, this clone was seen a few times. The CDR3, as DNA: TGTGCCAGCAGTTTATTTTCGCGGACTAGCGGGGTCTACAATGAGCAGTTCTTC. Protein sequence: CASSLFSRTSGVYNEQFF. The chain recombines TRBV28 with TRBJ2-1; 12 bases fit TRBD2. The CDR3 contains 18 residues. Germline-derived CDR1 and CDR2 are MDHEN and SYDVKM. With V trimmed by 1 base and J by 3 bases, 7 bases remained unmatched.

The DNA of the CDR3 is TGTGCCAGCAGTTCACTCGGGACACCTCTCACAGATACGCAGTATTTT. Protein: CASSSLGTPLTDTQYF. The V gene is TRBV28, the J gene TRBJ2-3, with a possible D match to TRBD1 (6 bases). The V gene's germline CDR1 is MDHEN and CDR2 SYDVKM. Trimming pared 4 bases from V and 2 bases from J, leaving 16 bases between. The CDR3 contains 16 residues.

The chain couples TRBV18 to TRBJ2-7; D not resolved. The germline V and J ends were trimmed by 2 bases and 2 bases, with 13 bases remaining between them. Germline lookup yields CDR1 KGHSH and CDR2 LQKENI. There are 15 residues in the CDR3. CDR3 sequence (DNA): TGTGCCAGCTCACCAGCCGATTCCCCTACCTACGAGCAGTACTTC. Translated: CASSPADSPTYEQYF.

The V and J genes are TRBV27 and TRBJ1-6; 7 bases map to TRBD1. The CDR3 loop spans 20 amino acids. The V segment lost 0 bases and the J segment 0 bases; nucleotides outside the gene matches: 11. Germline CDR1 MNHEY, CDR2 SMNVEV (reference sequence). CDR3 in amino acids: CASSLSIWQGGSSYNSPLHF. The CDR3 DNA reads TGTGCCAGCAGTTTATCGATTTGGCAGGGGGGTAGCTCCTATAATTCACCCCTCCACTTT.

V and J are TRBV4-1 and TRBJ2-1; 13 nucleotides line up with TRBD2. The CDR3 totals 16 residues. From germline, CDR1 is MGHRA and CDR2 YSYEKL. The V gene end was trimmed by 2 bases and the J gene end by 10 bases; junction bases not matched to a gene: 8. The CDR3 reads CASSQPTSGGAREQFF. In nucleotides, the CDR3 is TGCGCCAGCAGCCAACCAACTAGCGGGGGGGCCAGGGAGCAGTTCTTC.

This clone was picked up one time. The chain combines TRBV30 with TRBJ1-5; a possible D gene is TRBD1 (6 bases). Germline V gives CDR1 GTSNPN, CDR2 SVGIG (reference sequence). V lost 0 bases and J lost 5, with 17 bases in between. The CDR3 is 16 amino acids. The CDR3 DNA is TGTGCCTGGAGTGTAGGGGGGGGTAGGACGCATCAGCCCCAGCATTTT. Translated, it gives CAWSVGGGRTHQPQHF. Full variable domain (missing parts from reference TRBV30 and TRBJ1-5): SQTIHQWPATLVQPVGSPLSLECTVEGTSNPNLYWYRQAAGRGLQLLFYSVGIGQISSEVPQNLSASRPQDRQFILSSKKLLLSDSGFYLCAWSVGGGRTHQPQHFGDGTRLSIL.

This sequence joins TRBV5-1 and TRBJ1-4; the D is unclear. CDR1 is SGHRS, CDR2 YFSETQ, per germline. The CDR3 loop spans 16 amino acids. Trimming pared 1 base from V and 3 bases from J, leaving 13 bases between. The CDR3 sequence: CASSLFYGGSNEKLFF. The CDR3 nucleotides read TGCGCCAGCAGCTTGTTTTATGGTGGCTCTAATGAAAAACTGTTTTTT.

The chain uses TRBV6-5 and TRBJ2-2; possibly TRBD2 for D (6 bases). Trimming left V 7 bases short and J 6 bases short, with 12 bases between. This CDR3 has 13 residues. Germline CDR1 is MNHEY and CDR2 is SVGAGI. CDR3 amino acids: CASTEGFAGELFF. DNA of the CDR3: TGTGCCAGCACGGAGGGATTCGCCGGGGAGCTGTTTTTT.

In DNA form, the CDR3 reads TGTGCCAGTAGTCCAGCCTTGTCGGGTAAAACTAATGAAAAACTGTTTTTT. Protein product: CASSPALSGKTNEKLFF. The chain couples TRBV19 to TRBJ1-4; D not resolved. V lost 5 bases, J lost 1 base, and 17 bases lay in between. The CDR3 sequence is 17 residues long. The V gene's germline CDR1 is LNHDA and CDR2 SQIVND (reference sequence).

V usage is TRBV10-2 and J usage is TRBJ2-2, with 8 bases fitting TRBD2. The CDR3 contains 14 residues. J gave up 1 base and V 6 bases, and 1 base lay outside the gene matches. CDR1 is WSHSY and CDR2 is SAAADI in the germline V gene. Here the CDR3 reads CASSSGGNTGELFF. The CDR3 nucleotides are TGCGCCAGCAGCAGCGGGGGGAACACCGGGGAGCTGTTTTTT.

This chain links TRBV4-1 with TRBJ2-3; 9 positions agree with TRBD2. The CDR3 contains 14 residues. The germline V gene encodes CDR1 MGHRA and CDR2 YSYEKL. V lost 4 bases and J lost 4; bases outside the gene matches: 3. This chain's CDR3 is CASSRGGGADTQYF. CDR3 in DNA: TGCGCCAGCAGCCGTGGCGGGGGGGCAGATACGCAGTATTTT.

The count of this clone is one. The chain links TRBV28 to TRBJ1-1; 8 bases align to TRBD1. Germline CDR1 and CDR2: MDHEN and SYDVKM. Trimming at V came to 9 bases and at J to 0 bases, leaving 6 bases not matched to a gene. The CDR3 contains 14 residues. This CDR3 reads CASIRQGMNTEAFF. CDR3 sequence (DNA): TGTGCCAGTATCCGACAGGGGATGAACACTGAAGCTTTCTTT.

The chain uses TRBV27 and TRBJ1-1, with a tentative D call TRBD1 (5 bases). Deletions cut 5 bases from V and 5 bases from J, with 12 bases between. Germline CDR1 MNHEY, CDR2 SMNVEV (reference sequence). This CDR3 contains 13 residues. The CDR3 here is CASSASRGTEAFF. For the CDR3, the DNA is TGTGCCAGCAGTGCCTCTAGGGGTACTGAAGCTTTCTTT.

In nucleotides, the CDR3 is TGTGCCAGCAGCAAAGGGGGGGACAGAACCTACGAGCAGTACTTC. Its translation is CASSKGGDRTYEQYF. The genes are TRBV21-1 and TRBJ2-7; the D segment call TRBD1 is taken from the table without a DNA check. TRBV21-1 is given as a pseudogene. This CDR3 has 15 amino acids.